This T cell receptor beta chain was obtained from a study of OX40 agonist ivuxolimab in advanced cancers. About the study: The diagnoses of dose-escalation patients were hepatocellular carcinoma, melanoma, renal cell or head and neck cancer. Males comprised over 80% of the group, whose mean age was approximately 60 years (range 23 to 79). Whole-study findings and limits: With doses of 0.1 to 3.0 mg/kg, CD4+ and CD8+ blood T cells had undergone clonal expansion by week 6. In general, CD8+ T cells held more expanded clones than CD4+ did, on average.

TCRdb's table, derived via immunoSEQ multiplex PCR, lists solely in-frame clones and lacks some. The sample holds about 78,000 clones, roughly nine tenths seen once. The V gene's germline CDR1 is SGHRS and CDR2 YFSETQ. The CDR3 contains 18 residues. The V end lost 0 bases, the J end lost 1 base, and 20 bases lay between the germline ends. This clone showed up just once. Its specificity is not known. The origin of this receptor is an adult with an advanced solid tumor such as melanoma, head and neck, liver or kidney cancer. The sequencing here drew on CD4+ or CD8+ T cells sorted from blood, taken in a trial of the OX40 agonist ivuxolimab. This chain joins TRBV5-1 and TRBJ2-7, with D possibly TRBD2 on 6 matching bases. Here the CDR3 DNA reads TGCGCCAGCAGCTTGGGGGCGGGCGGGACGATCTTGTCCTACGAGCAGTACTTC. It specifies CASSLGAGGTILSYEQYF.